This T cell receptor beta chain emerged from a study of blood T cell repertoires in COVID-19 (dated by TCRdb to 2020 to 2021). In the study overall: The collaborator samples originated in the United States, Italy and Spain and spanned the acute and convalescent phases of COVID-19. Where available, HLA class I and class II types were obtained from metadata supplied by the sample provider rather than from assay-based typing. The material from the prospective study consisted of cDNA or gDNA derived from T cells, B-cell-depleted T cells, or PBMCs. The repertoires were made available in a free public database intended to serve as a resource for research on the immune response to SARS-CoV-2. The samples were drawn from two sources: the first 160 participants of the ongoing ImmuneRACE study, and 1,254 subjects contributed by 6 global collaborators. Sample metadata almost always included a de-identified subject ID, COVID-19 status, age in years and sex. Deeply sampled blood TCRbeta repertoires from subjects exposed to, actively infected with, or recovered from COVID-19 were included in the dataset. Findings and caveats that apply to the study as a whole: The amount of clinical and demographic metadata varied by source and participant and was provided uncurated.

Enrolling through a virtual design, the prospective study's participants ranged in age from roughly 18 to 89 years and lived across 20 to 30 United States geographic areas. In the prospective study, cohorts were assigned on the basis of participant-reported clinical history obtained from a screening survey and a study questionnaire. In the prospective study, mobile phlebotomists collected whole blood, serum and a nasopharyngeal or oropharyngeal swab from each participant. Prospective study participants could optionally give additional blood draws and questionnaires over a roughly 2-month period. Prospective study blood samples were shipped either frozen or at room temperature before DNA extraction. TCRbeta CDR3 regions were amplified from genomic DNA using the immunoSEQ Assay, a bias-controlled multiplex PCR. The source study handled its data this way. Within the assay, amplification of reference gene primers was used to estimate how many nucleated cells each sample contained. To quantify the absolute abundance of each unique TCRbeta CDR3 rearrangement, sequence reads were collapsed and filtered. Productive Simpson clonality was computed per sample as the square root of Simpson's diversity index over productive rearrangements. The clones in this table, taken by TCRdb from immuneACCESS, are in-frame only. Not every clone is retained; where verified, under half of the shortfall comes from an unresolved V gene, and the cause of the rest is unknown. V, J and clone size reflect that table, while D and trimming were determined from the DNA. This sample has some 150,000 clones in its table, and around four fifths of those were observed once. Of the sample, roughly 4% is held by the ten largest clones.

Including cysteine and phenylalanine, the CDR3 has 13 amino acids. Only the CDR3 DNA stays, 39 bases, in frame from base 1. The V and J ends are trimmed by 5 bases and 5 bases, leaving 11 bases between them. The germline V gene specifies SGHVS as CDR1 and FQNEAQ as CDR2. Details on this clone: There is no known antigen for this receptor. Base qualities are not provided; no much larger clone lies one nucleotide away.

The chain is encoded by TRBV7-8 joined to TRBJ2-3; there is no confident call for the D gene. The receptor was derived from a woman aged 45-59 years in a cohort exposed to, infected with or recovered from COVID-19 (not recorded which). Material for sequencing was PBMCs or T cells enriched from blood (not recorded which). The CDR3 protein is CASSLPERDTQYF. The nucleotide sequence is given as TGTGCCAGCAGCCTCCCCGAGAGAGATACGCAGTATTTT.